This passage covers 23 T cell receptor beta chains from one sample sequenced in a study of T cells in narcolepsy. TCRdb's table, derived via immunoSEQ multiplex PCR, lists solely in-frame clones and lacks some. The data contain about 34,000 clones, around 80% of them singletons. Specimen: CD45RA- memory CD4+ T cells from PBMCs. These receptors were obtained from a human donor with narcolepsy.

The chain is built from TRBV2 and TRBJ1-4; 10 bases are a match to TRBD1. Germline V lookup: CDR1 SNHLY, CDR2 FYNNEI. V shed 5 bases, J shed 8 bases, and the junction held 23 bases outside the gene matches. The CDR3 runs to 20 residues. The CDR3 loop reads CASSYLPRGTGEGLKEKLFF. DNA of the CDR3: TGTGCCAGCAGTTACCTACCCCGGGGGACAGGGGAAGGTTTGAAAGAAAAACTGTTTTTT.

The chain uses TRBV6-5 and TRBJ2-1; perhaps TRBD1 as D (6 bases). The CDR3 contains 13 residues. The ends were cut back, 6 bases at V and 7 bases at J, with 13 bases in the middle. From germline, CDR1 is MNHEY and CDR2 SVGAGI. The CDR3 nucleotides are TGTGCCAGCAGACCCCCCGGACAGAATGAGCAGTTCTTC. Protein: CASRPPGQNEQFF.

The chain carries TRBV27 and TRBJ1-5, with D uncertain. Germline V lookup: CDR1 MNHEY, CDR2 SMNVEV (reference sequence). V was clipped by 7 bases and J by 5 bases, with 18 bases between them. The CDR3 length is 15 residues. Here the CDR3 DNA reads TGTGCCAGCAAGAACGAAGGTTCACTGCATCAGCCCCAGCATTTT. Its protein product is CASKNEGSLHQPQHF.

The V gene is TRBV15, the J gene TRBJ2-1; no definite D call. The V gene's germline CDR1 is LNHNV and CDR2 YYDKDF (reference sequence). This CDR3 spans 12 amino acids. The V end was cut by 11 bases, the J end by 9 bases, with 17 bases between. The CDR3: CAVWAEAGEQFF. The CDR3 region has the DNA TGTGCCGTCTGGGCCGAGGCAGGTGAGCAGTTCTTC. The complete variable domain, with remaining parts taken from reference TRBV15 and TRBJ2-1, reads DAMVIQNPRYQVTQFGKPVTLSCSQTLNHNVMYWYQQKSSQAPKLLFHYYDKDFNNEADTPDNFQSRRPNTSFCFLDIRSPGLGDTAMYLCAVWAEAGEQFFGPGTRLTVL.

This chain connects TRBV7-3 to TRBJ1-1; perhaps TRBD1 as D (5 bases). Trimming stripped 5 bases from V and 4 bases from J, with 17 bases between. Germline assignment: CDR1 SGHTA and CDR2 FQGTGA. This CDR3 is 15 amino acids long. CDR3 DNA: TGTGCCAGCAGCACCGGCCACTTAGGGGCCACTGAAGCTTTCTTT. It codes for CASSTGHLGATEAFF.

Note on this clone: Other DNA sequences in this sample translate to the same CDR3. J is TRBJ2-3 and V is TRBV5-1; a possible D gene is TRBD1 (7 bases). Germline V gives CDR1 SGHRS, CDR2 YFSETQ. This CDR3 contains 15 residues. The germline V and J ends were trimmed by 0 bases and 4 bases, with 12 bases remaining between them. The CDR3 nucleotides read TGCGCCAGCAGCTTGGAAGGCAGGGGGGCAGATACGCAGTATTTT. It yields the protein CASSLEGRGADTQYF.

This sequence joins TRBV7-6 and TRBJ1-5, with TRBD1 matching over 7 bases. Germline CDR1 SGHVS, CDR2 FNYEAQ. This CDR3 is 16 amino acids long. Trimming cost V 1 base and J 7 bases; bases outside gene matches: 10. The CDR3 nucleotides are TGTGCCAGCAGCTTAGATGACAGGGTGGTTTTGCAGCCCCAGCATTTT. Translation gives CASSLDDRVVLQPQHF.

The table lists this clone with a few counts. The chain recombines TRBV15 with TRBJ2-7; D may be TRBD2 (6 bases). The germline V gene encodes CDR1 LNHNV and CDR2 YYDKDF (reference sequence). CDR3 length equals 16 residues. The V end lost 2 bases, the J end lost 5 bases, and 19 bases lay between the germline ends. This CDR3 reads CATSRSPVGGVDEQYF. CDR3 nucleotides: TGTGCCACCAGCAGATCGCCTGTCGGGGGTGTTGACGAGCAGTACTTC.

The CDR3 bases are TGCGCCAGCAGCCAAGAAACGGCTAGCGGGTCCCACGAGCAGTACTTC. This sequence encodes CASSQETASGSHEQYF. The J gene is TRBJ2-7, the V gene TRBV4-1, with 8 nucleotides matching TRBD2. The CDR3 is 16 residues long. The J segment lost 5 bases and the V segment lost 0 bases, leaving 9 bases of the junction unmatched. Germline-derived CDR1 and CDR2 are MGHRA and YSYEKL.

The chain joins TRBV7-2 to TRBJ2-7; no definite D call. CDR1 and CDR2 (germline): SGHTA, FQGNSA. V lost 3 bases and J 3 bases, leaving 6 bases between the germline ends. The CDR3 runs 12 residues. This chain's CDR3 is CASSFSVYEQYF. CDR3 nucleotides: TGTGCCAGCAGCTTCAGCGTCTACGAGCAGTACTTC.

The V and J genes are TRBV27 and TRBJ2-5; 8 bases agree with TRBD1. V lost 10 bases and J lost 1; bases outside the gene matches: 14. In germline, CDR1 is MNHEY, CDR2 SMNVEV (reference sequence). The CDR3 consists of 16 residues. CDR3 nucleotide sequence: TGTGCCACTAGCACATTCGACAGGGGAGGCCAAGAGACCCAGTACTTC. This sequence encodes CATSTFDRGGQETQYF.

The chain joins TRBV28 to TRBJ2-7, with 7 bases matching TRBD1. V was pared by 6 bases and J by 9 bases, with 11 bases of the junction left unmatched. This CDR3 is built from 13 residues. Germline V CDR1 and CDR2: MDHEN, SYDVKM. The CDR3 bases are TGTGCCAGCAGCTACAAACTCAGACAGGGGCAGTACTTC. Residues: CASSYKLRQGQYF.

J is TRBJ1-5 and V is TRBV2; D perhaps matches TRBD1 (5 bases). Germline V lookup: CDR1 SNHLY, CDR2 FYNNEI. This CDR3 contains 15 residues. The V and J ends lost 2 bases and 1 base respectively, with 9 bases between them. As DNA, the CDR3 is TGTGCCAGCAGTGAAAGGGGTTTCAGCAATCAGCCCCAGCATTTT. Encoded protein: CASSERGFSNQPQHF.

Sample share makes this clone medium-sized. Other DNA sequences of this sample code for an identical CDR3. The chain is built from TRBV2 and TRBJ2-1; 13 nucleotides agree with TRBD2. The V gene end was trimmed by 5 bases and the J gene end by 3 bases; junction bases not matched to a gene: 7. From germline, CDR1 is SNHLY and CDR2 FYNNEI. The CDR3 extends over 17 amino acids. This CDR3 is CASSYSGLAGVYNEQFF. The CDR3 DNA sequence: TGTGCCAGCAGTTATTCCGGACTAGCGGGAGTCTACAATGAGCAGTTCTTC.

About this clone itself: Germline and junction disagree at one end, which may indicate a read error. The chain combines TRBV13 with TRBJ2-7; TRBD1 matches at 10 bases. CDR3 size: 14 residues. From germline, CDR1 is PRHDT and CDR2 FYEKMQ (reference sequence). The CDR3 DNA sequence: TGTGCCAGCAGCCTAGGGGACAGGGGAGACGAGCAGTACTTC. Its protein is CASSLGDRGDEQYF.

Here the CDR3 DNA reads TGTGCCAGCTCACCATCGGGACCTAACACAGATACGCAGTATTTT. Protein sequence: CASSPSGPNTDTQYF. This chain connects TRBV18 to TRBJ2-3, with D possibly being TRBD1 or TRBD2 (5 bases each). The CDR3 spans 15 residues. Germline lookup yields CDR1 KGHSH and CDR2 LQKENI. Between the trimmed V and J ends, which lost 2 bases and 2 bases, there was a span of 11 bases.

V usage is TRBV19 and J usage is TRBJ1-2; TRBD1 might be the D (5 bases). The CDR3 is made up of 15 amino acids. V was shortened by 4 bases and J by 2 bases, with 14 bases between the two germline ends. Germline V CDR1 and CDR2: LNHDA, SQIVND (reference sequence). The CDR3 nucleotides read TGTGCCAGTAGTAGCTACAGGAAGGAAAACTATGGCTACACCTTC. Amino acids: CASSSYRKENYGYTF. Full variable domain (remainder filled in from reference TRBV19 and TRBJ1-2): DGGITQSPKYLFRKEGQNVTLSCEQNLNHDAMYWYRQDPGQGLRLIYYSQIVNDFQKGDIAEGYSVSREKKESFPLTVTSAQKNPTAFYLCASSSYRKENYGYTFGSGTRLTVV.

This clone came up once. The chain is built from TRBV18 and TRBJ1-2, with D hard to call. In germline, CDR1 is KGHSH, CDR2 LQKENI. The CDR3 consists of 14 residues. The V and J ends lost 5 bases and 4 bases respectively, with 14 bases between them. The CDR3 nucleotides are TGTGCCAGCTCAACTCCGGCGGACTTCTATGGCTACACCTTC. It yields the protein CASSTPADFYGYTF.

This chain uses TRBV19 with TRBJ2-2; TRBD1 might be the D (7 bases). Germline V gene sequence: CDR1 LNHDA, CDR2 SQIVND (reference sequence). CDR3 length: 14 residues. The germline V and J ends were trimmed by 6 bases and 2 bases, with 10 bases remaining between them. The CDR3 DNA is TGTGCCAGTAGCAGGGGGGATAACACCGGGGAGCTGTTTTTT. Protein product: CASSRGDNTGELFF.

The genes are TRBV7-3 and TRBJ1-1; D gene ambiguous. The V gene lost 2 bases and the J gene lost 0 bases, with 4 bases spanning the gap. In germline, CDR1 is SGHTA, CDR2 FQGTGA. The CDR3 spans 13 residues. CDR3 nucleotide sequence: TGTGCCAGCAGCTTATCGGTGAACACTGAAGCTTTCTTT. It specifies CASSLSVNTEAFF.

This clone was counted only a few times. The chain joins TRBV6-1 to TRBJ1-1; no firm D call. CDR1 and CDR2 (germline): MNHNS, SASEGT. This CDR3 spans 11 amino acids. V gave up 5 bases and J gave up 5 bases, with 6 bases separating them. The CDR3 is CASSYRTEAFF. In DNA, the CDR3 is TGTGCCAGCAGTTACAGAACTGAAGCTTTCTTT.

V gene TRBV20-1 combines with J gene TRBJ2-3, with D unresolved. Deletions cut 7 bases from V and 4 bases from J, with 9 bases between. CDR1 and CDR2 from the germline V gene are DFQATT and SNEGSKA (reference sequence). CDR3 length: 11 residues. CDR3 sequence: CSGEFSDTQYF. The CDR3 region has the DNA TGCAGTGGGGAATTCTCAGATACGCAGTATTTT.

About this clone: At one boundary the junction diverges from the germline segment, which might be a read error. The J gene is TRBJ2-1, the V gene TRBV5-5; D not resolved. Germline V gene data show CDR1 as SGHKS and CDR2 as YYEKEE (reference sequence). The CDR3 is 15 amino acids. The CDR3 here is CASSLASVSYNEQFF. Here the CDR3 DNA reads TGTGCCAGCAGTTTGGCTAGTGTCTCCTACAATGAGCAGTTCTTC.